The clone carrying this T cell receptor (beta chain) was counted ten times or more. Antigen unknown. As for treatment: PENTA 11 planned treatment interruption arm or continuous ART arm. This sample stems from a study of HIV-infected children after antiretroviral therapy interruption. Study outcomes and limitations: Naive CD4+ CDR3 sharing between time points fell after interruption began.

Trimming removed 4 bases at V and 3 bases at J, with 22 bases between. The germline gives CDR1 GTSNPN, CDR2 SVGIG (reference sequence). The CDR3 is 16 amino acids. Unique molecular identifiers were included in an RNA-based 3' RACE TCR library. A single record per CDR3 protein comes from TCRdb applying MiXCR to the 3' RACE reads. The data contain tens of thousands of distinct CDR3 sequences, roughly 4% of them singletons. The origin of this receptor is a pool of human donors with HIV. This chain connects TRBV30 to TRBJ2-7; D perhaps matches TRBD2 (6 bases). The sequencing here drew on CD45RA+ CD4+ T cells from PBMCs, pooled from several time points, taken from a donor given antiretroviral therapy, either interrupted or continuous. The subset denotes: naive CD4+ CD45RA+ CD45RO- T cells. The CDR3 spells CAWTPAAGSQVYEQYF. The DNA for the CDR3 is TGTGCCTGGACCCCCGCGGCGGGGTCACAGGTCTACGAGCAGTACTTC.